The 15 T cell receptor beta chains below come from one sample, sequenced in a study of cytomegalovirus exposure and HLA in healthy donors. The PCR ran on 60 Vbeta and 13 Jbeta primers. Assay: immunoSEQ multiplex PCR; the TCRdb copy retains only in-frame clones and omits some. In the table there are tens of thousands of clones, about 60% of which are singletons. Material for sequencing was PBMCs. These receptors all come from a man in his fifties or sixties in good health and CMV-seropositive.

The chain couples TRBV6-5 to TRBJ2-1, with D perhaps TRBD2 (7 bases). The ends were cut back, 6 bases at V and 9 bases at J, with 15 bases in the middle. CDR3 length: 13 amino acids. Germline assignment: CDR1 MNHEY and CDR2 SVGAGI. The DNA for the CDR3 is TGTGCCAGCAGGGGGACACCGGGGGGTGAGCAGTTCTTC. It translates to CASRGTPGGEQFF.

This clone is a singleton in its sample. Additional DNA sequences in this sample encode the identical CDR3. The rearrangement uses TRBV9 and TRBJ2-7; TRBD1 might be the D (5 bases). Trimming removed 2 bases from V and 1 base from J, with 13 bases in between. This CDR3 has 15 amino acids. Germline CDR1 and CDR2: SGDLS and YYNGEE. DNA for the CDR3: TGTGCCAGCAGCGTCGCAACAGGTCCGTCCTACGAGCAGTACTTC. The encoded protein is CASSVATGPSYEQYF. Full variable domain (outside the CDR3, taken from reference TRBV9 and TRBJ2-7): DSGVTQTPKHLITATGQRVTLRCSPRSGDLSVYWYQQSLDQGLQFLIQYYNGEERAKGNILERFSAQQFPDLHSELNLSSLELGDSALYFCASSVATGPSYEQYFGPGTRLTVT.

The CDR3 loop reads CSPRGGEGEKLFF. CDR3 coding DNA: TGCAGCCCCCGGGGTGGAGAGGGTGAAAAACTGTTTTTT. V gene TRBV29-1 combines with J gene TRBJ1-4; no definite D call. V shed 8 bases and J shed 7 bases, with 17 bases lying between them. From germline, CDR1 is SQVTM and CDR2 ANQGSEA. The CDR3 spans 13 residues.

V is TRBV11-3 and J is TRBJ1-2; possibly TRBD1 for D (6 bases). Trimming removed 3 bases at V and 8 bases at J, with 19 bases between. The CDR3 is made up of 15 amino acids. Per the germline V gene, CDR1 is SGHNT and CDR2 is YENEEA. CDR3 in amino acids: CASSFTGSGAVGYTF. CDR3 nucleotides: TGTGCCAGCAGCTTTACAGGGTCCGGGGCGGTAGGCTACACCTTC.

This clone was counted ten times or more. The V gene is TRBV4-1, the J gene TRBJ1-1; D unclear. The CDR3 extends over 16 amino acids. Germline values: CDR1 MGHRA, CDR2 YSYEKL. The ends were cut back, 5 bases at V and 0 bases at J, with 16 bases in the middle. The CDR3 spells CASSGGPGGLNTEAFF. The CDR3 coding sequence is TGCGCCAGCAGCGGAGGTCCGGGAGGCTTGAACACTGAAGCTTTCTTT.

The CDR3 nucleotides are TGTGCCAGCAGCTTTGGGGGAGGTTACTACGAGCAGTACTTC. Translated, it gives CASSFGGGYYEQYF. The chain employs TRBV7-2 and TRBJ2-7; maybe TRBD2 (6 bases). This CDR3 comprises 14 residues. V was clipped by 3 bases and J by 3 bases, with 12 bases between them. CDR1 and CDR2 (germline): SGHTA, FQGNSA.

The chain joins TRBV4-1 to TRBJ2-7; no clear D gene. This CDR3 has 14 residues. Germline lookup yields CDR1 MGHRA and CDR2 YSYEKL. V shed 4 bases and J shed 1 base, with 11 bases lying between them. The CDR3 sequence: CASSPPTLSYEQYF. In DNA form, the CDR3 reads TGCGCCAGCAGCCCCCCCACACTATCCTACGAGCAGTACTTC.

The chain joins TRBV11-3 to TRBJ1-4; D remains unclear. With 4 bases removed from V and 7 bases from J, the gap between germline ends came to 13 bases. The CDR3 is 14 amino acids. Germline assignment: CDR1 SGHNT and CDR2 YENEEA. The CDR3: CASSSTQLFEKLFF. The DNA for the CDR3 is TGTGCCAGCAGCTCTACCCAACTCTTTGAAAAACTGTTTTTT.

The chain is built from TRBV5-4 and TRBJ2-7; tentatively, D is TRBD2 (5 bases). Per germline, CDR1 SGHNT and CDR2 YYREEE (reference sequence). There are 14 residues in the CDR3. Trimming pared 4 bases from V and 5 bases from J, leaving 16 bases between. For the CDR3, the DNA is TGTGCCAGCAGCCAAAGAGAGGGTGCCCACGAGCAGTACTTC. This sequence encodes CASSQREGAHEQYF.

The chain is built from TRBV6-4 and TRBJ1-1; unclear D gene. Trimming pared 5 bases from V and 1 base from J, leaving 8 bases between. Germline V gene data show CDR1 as MRHNA and CDR2 as SNTAGT. This CDR3 comprises 13 residues. Written as DNA, the CDR3 is TGTGCCAGCAGTCTGACACGGAACACTGAAGCTTTCTTT. Amino acid sequence: CASSLTRNTEAFF.

A few counts support this clone. CDR3 in DNA: TGTGCCAGCAGCCCCCTAACCTACGAGCAGTACTTC. This sequence encodes CASSPLTYEQYF. The chain employs TRBV11-2 and TRBJ2-7; unclear D gene. Trimming removed 5 bases from V and 2 bases from J, with 7 bases in between. CDR1 is SGHAT, CDR2 FQNNGV, per germline. The CDR3 is made up of 12 amino acids. The complete variable domain, with remaining parts taken from reference TRBV11-2 and TRBJ2-7, reads EAGVAQSPRYKIIEKRQSVAFWCNPISGHATLYWYQQILGQGPKLLIQFQNNGVVDDSQLPKDRFSAERLKGVDSTLKIQPAKLEDSAVYLCASSPLTYEQYFGPGTRLTVT.

The CDR3 DNA sequence: TGTGCCAGCAGCCAAGCGGGACAGAGCCTCAATGAGCAGTTCTTC. This gives the protein CASSQAGQSLNEQFF. The rearrangement joins TRBV4-2 to TRBJ2-1; TRBD1 matches 7 bases. There are 15 residues in the CDR3. Germline V CDR1 and CDR2: LGHNA, YNFKEQ. The trim removed 1 base at V and 6 bases at J, leaving 6 bases unmatched.

The chain links TRBV5-4 to TRBJ2-3; TRBD1 might be the D (6 bases). The CDR3 length is 16 residues. Germline loops: CDR1 SGHNT, CDR2 YYREEE (reference sequence). Trimming cost V 2 bases and J 1 base, with 14 bases left between them. DNA of the CDR3: TGTGCCAGCAGCTTCTGGGGGCAATTGGGCACAGATACGCAGTATTTT. Its translation is CASSFWGQLGTDTQYF.

The CDR3 is CASEFLDRGSLGANVLTF. CDR3 nucleotides: TGTGCCAGTGAATTCCTGGACAGGGGAAGTTTGGGGGCCAACGTCCTGACTTTC. V usage is TRBV7-9 and J usage is TRBJ2-6, with 9 bases that match TRBD1. Germline V lookup: CDR1 SEHNR, CDR2 FQNEAQ (reference sequence). The CDR3 length is 18 residues. V shed 9 bases, J shed 4 bases, and the junction held 16 bases outside the gene matches. The full variable domain, rest sourced from reference TRBV7-9 and TRBJ2-6, is DTGVSQNPRHKITKRGQNVTFRCDPISEHNRLYWYRQTLGQGPEFLTYFQNEAQLEKSRLLSDRFSAERPKGSFSTLEIQRTEQGDSAMYLCASEFLDRGSLGANVLTFGAGSRLTVL.

The chain links TRBV29-1 to TRBJ2-1; D unclear. Looked up from germline, CDR1 is SQVTM and CDR2 is ANQGSEA. The CDR3 extends over 12 amino acids. The V gene lost 5 bases and the J gene lost 4 bases, with 9 bases spanning the gap. The CDR3 sequence: CSVKERYNEQFF. As DNA, the CDR3 is TGCAGCGTTAAGGAGAGATACAATGAGCAGTTCTTC.